This entry is about one T cell receptor beta chain. The data were obtained in a study of blood T cell repertoires in COVID-19. Germline CDR1 and CDR2: SGDLS and YYNGEE. This CDR3 spans 15 amino acids. With 3 bases removed from V and 3 bases from J, the gap between germline ends came to 12 bases. TCRdb keeps only in-frame clones here, not all; method: immunoSEQ multiplex PCR. The sample shows about 440,000 clones, 75% to 90% of them seen only once. The material sequenced was peripheral blood. The source of this sequence is a young woman with acute or convalescent COVID-19. The rearrangement joins TRBV9 to TRBJ2-2; maybe TRBD2 (5 bases). The CDR3 nucleotides are TGTGCCAGCAGCGGAGCGGCGCGAGACACCGGGGAGCTGTTTTTT. Translation gives CASSGAARDTGELFF.